A single sample is the source of the 7 T cell receptor beta chains below, sequenced in a study of tumor-infiltrating lymphocytes in primary liver carcinoma. Priming with a constant-region primer yielded TCR beta cDNA from 400 to 500 ng total RNA. ARM-PCR was slightly modified, and three nested multiplex PCR rounds with it gave rise to the TCR beta libraries. It was with TRBV1-TRBV30 forward primers and a C-beta reverse primer that the first two PCR rounds were run, at roughly 10 cycles each. In TCRdb, the multiplex PCR reads were re-called with MiXCR into one record per CDR3 protein. The data contain 35,000 to 40,000 distinct CDR3 sequences, roughly 77% of them singletons. Co-extraction of RNA and DNA was performed on about 19-30 mg of unsorted bulk tissue. The sequencing sample was made of tumor-adjacent normal liver tissue. These receptors were obtained from a middle-aged man with primary liver carcinoma and hepatitis B virus infection.

This clonotype was seen at least ten times. The V and J genes are TRBV25-1 and TRBJ2-7; D not resolved. The CDR3 has 13 amino acids. V was shortened by 1 base and J by 3 bases, with 7 bases between the two germline ends. The V gene's germline CDR1 is MGHDK and CDR2 SYGVNS. CDR3 in amino acids: CASSELGSYEQYF. CDR3 sequence (DNA): TGTGCCAGCAGTGAATTGGGCAGCTACGAGCAGTACTTC.

This clonotype turned up a few times. One end of the junction fails to match germline, which may point to a read error. V usage is TRBV29-1 and J usage is TRBJ2-7; TRBD1 agrees at 7 bases. The CDR3 totals 13 residues. Germline V gene sequence: CDR1 SQVTM, CDR2 ANQGSEA. The CDR3 region is CSVLTGYSYDQHF. The CDR3 DNA is TGCAGCGTTCTGACAGGGTACTCCTACGATCAGCACTTC.

On this clonotype itself: At one end the junction does not follow the germline gene, possibly because of a read error. V gene TRBV6-1 combines with J gene TRBJ1-2, with 7 bases fitting TRBD1. The CDR3 is 15 residues long. Looked up from germline, CDR1 is MNHNS and CDR2 is SASEGT. The CDR3 is CANSDWTGSNDGYTF. The CDR3 coding sequence is TGTGCCAACAGTGACTGGACAGGATCTAACGATGGCTACACCTTC.

As concerns this clonotype: The junction differs from germline at one of its ends, possibly a read error. The rearrangement joins TRBV28 to TRBJ1-5; perhaps TRBD1 as D (5 bases). The J call is doubtful: the DNA matches TRBJ2-3 better. This CDR3 spans 14 amino acids. CDR1 is MDHEN, CDR2 SYDVKM, per germline. The CDR3 spells CASSLTVGTQPQYF. As DNA, the CDR3 is TGTGCCAGTAGTTTGACAGTGGGAACGCAGCCCCAGTATTTT.

Comment on this clonotype: Compared with germline, one end of the junction differs, possibly owing to a read error. The chain links TRBV24-1 to TRBJ2-2; weak D call: TRBD2 (5 bases). Germline CDR1 KGHDR, CDR2 SFDVKD. The CDR3 is 15 amino acids. CDR3 in amino acids: CATSDWDYDTGELSF. Here the CDR3 DNA reads TGTGCCACCAGTGATTGGGATTACGACACCGGGGAGCTGTCTTTT.

About this clonotype: Compared with germline, one end of the junction differs, possibly owing to a read error. The chain is built from TRBV7-9 and TRBJ2-7, with D perhaps matching TRBD2 (6 bases). The germline V gene has CDR1 SEHNR and CDR2 FQNEAQ (reference sequence). The CDR3 has 14 amino acids. CDR3: CTSSSGLGVYEQYF. The CDR3 region has the DNA TGTACTAGCAGCTCGGGACTGGGCGTCTACGAGCAGTACTTT.

In the case of this clonotype: Relative to the germline gene, one junction end is altered; a read error may explain this. CDR3 loop: CVSGQPQREKLFF. The CDR3 DNA reads as TGTGTCAGCGGCCAGCCCCAGCGTGAAAAACTGTTTTTT. This chain connects TRBV4-2 to TRBJ1-4; D remains ambiguous. CDR1 LGHNA and CDR2 YNFKEQ come from the germline V gene. The CDR3 totals 13 residues.